One T cell receptor (beta chain) is described in this entry. The antigen remains unidentified. In each case, RNA was isolated and then reverse transcribed into cDNA as the sequencing template. Only in-frame clones appear in the TCRdb table, and some are missing; sequencing was by immunoSEQ multiplex PCR. The sample has 150,000 to 200,000 clones, about 70% seen once. These data come from a study of CD8+ T cells in alopecia areata. Overall study context: Each day, treated patients took oral tofacitinib twice, at 5 to 10 mg per dose.

Peripheral blood and lesional scalp punch biopsies came from alopecia areata patients. General study results and limits: Affected scalp, especially in alopecia totalis/universalis, had a higher clonality than normal scalp did. Whereas mice showed it more clearly, TCR sharing across patients was murkier, possibly because of HLA.

The source of this sequence is a human donor with alopecia areata. The input for sequencing was CD8+ T cells sorted from blood, taken at week 0.

The CDR3 DNA sequence: TGCAGCGTTCCGGGACAGGGGCGCAACGGGGAGACCCAGTACTTC. Residues: CSVPGQGRNGETQYF. The chain joins TRBV29-1 to TRBJ2-5, with 10 bases fitting TRBD1. CDR1 SQVTM and CDR2 ANQGSEA come from the germline V gene. CDR3 length: 15 amino acids. The trim removed 5 bases at V and 5 bases at J, leaving 11 bases unmatched.